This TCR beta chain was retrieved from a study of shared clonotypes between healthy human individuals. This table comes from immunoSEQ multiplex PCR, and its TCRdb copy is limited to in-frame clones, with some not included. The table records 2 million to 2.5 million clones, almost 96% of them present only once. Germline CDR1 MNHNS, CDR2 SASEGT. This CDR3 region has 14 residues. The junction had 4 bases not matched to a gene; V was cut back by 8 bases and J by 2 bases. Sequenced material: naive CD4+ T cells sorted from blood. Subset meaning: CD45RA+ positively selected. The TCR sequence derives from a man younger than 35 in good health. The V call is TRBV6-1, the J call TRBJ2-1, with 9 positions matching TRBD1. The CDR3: CASRDRDTYNEQFF. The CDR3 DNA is TGTGCCAGCCGGGACAGGGATACCTACAATGAGCAGTTCTTC.